These T cell receptor beta chains were read from a single sample in a study of vaccination effects on CD4 cells after COVID-19. These receptors lack a known antigen. Sequenced by immunoSEQ multiplex PCR; TCRdb stores in-frame clones only, minus some. The data contain some 50,000 clones, 74% of them seen just once; the ten biggest clones take up approximately 8.6%. The sequenced sample was CD4+ T cells from PBMCs cultured without peptide, obtained before COVID-19 vaccination. These receptors were obtained from a human donor who had a prior SARS-CoV-2 infection. CDR3s include the opening cysteine and the closing phenylalanine or tryptophan. Fields, in order: V gene, clone size, J gene, CDR3 length, D gene, CDR3 DNA, CDR3 protein. D genes are given only for firm matches. Clone sizes are given selectively: once, few, many, or a class where the clone is expanded.

V: TRBV9
size: -
J: TRBJ2-3
length: 14
D: -
DNA: TGTGCCAGCAGCAATTCGAGGGGATCAGATACGCAGTATTTT
CDR3: CASSNSRGSDTQYF

V: TRBV15
size: once
J: TRBJ2-2
length: 14
D: -
DNA: TGTGCCACCGAAGGTCAGGGAAACACCGGGGAGCTGTTTTTT
CDR3: CATEGQGNTGELFF

V: TRBV4-1
size: -
J: TRBJ1-2
length: 14
D: -
DNA: TGCGCCAGCAGCCATCCGCCAGGCAACTATGGCTACACCTTC
CDR3: CASSHPPGNYGYTF

V: TRBV5-1
size: few
J: TRBJ1-3
length: 16
D: -
DNA: TGCGCCAGCAGCTTAACCGGGACATTCTCTGGAAACACCATATATTTT
CDR3: CASSLTGTFSGNTIYF

V: TRBV19
size: -
J: TRBJ2-5
length: 14
D: -
DNA: TGTGCCAGTAGTATATCTTGGAGTGGTCAGACCCAGTACTTC
CDR3: CASSISWSGQTQYF

V: TRBV21-1
size: -
J: TRBJ2-7
length: 16
D: -
DNA: TGTGCCAGCAGCAAGATCGATAGCGGGAGTAGTTACGAGCAGTACTTC
CDR3: CASSKIDSGSSYEQYF

V: TRBV19
size: few
J: TRBJ1-2
length: 15
D: TRBD1
DNA: TGTGCCAGTAGGGCGGACAGGGGGCGCGGCTATGGCTACACCTTC
CDR3: CASRADRGRGYGYTF

V: TRBV19
size: once
J: TRBJ1-2
length: 15
D: TRBD1
DNA: TGTGCCAGTAGTATAGGCGGGACAGAGAACTATGGCTACACCTTC
CDR3: CASSIGGTENYGYTF

V: TRBV3-1/TRBV3-2
size: -
J: TRBJ1-2
length: 13
D: -
DNA: TGTGCCAGCAGCCGACAGGATAACTATGGCTACACCTTC
CDR3: CASSRQDNYGYTF

V: TRBV18
size: -
J: TRBJ2-1
length: 16
D: TRBD2
DNA: TGTGCCAGCTCATTTTCGCATCGACTAGCGGGCAATGAGCAGTTCTTC
CDR3: CASSFSHRLAGNEQFF